These 17 T cell receptor beta chains came from one sample sequenced in a study of T-cell memory formation after mild COVID-19. TCRdb used MiXCR to reprocess the 5' RACE reads, holding one entry per CDR3 protein. The sample consists of 530,000 or so distinct CDR3 sequences, 15% to 20% of them appearing once. The sequenced sample consisted of PBMCs or a T cell subset sorted from them (not recorded which). These receptors all stem from an adult woman who had mild COVID-19 (a few samples of this study predate the infection). Cell type and time point are not known.

This clonotype appeared a few times. The CDR3 here is CASSESSGSGETQYF. DNA for the CDR3: TGTGCCAGCAGTGAGTCTAGCGGGTCGGGGGAGACCCAGTACTTC. The chain uses TRBV6-1 and TRBJ2-5; 8 bases are a match to TRBD2. The germline V gene has CDR1 MNHNS and CDR2 SASEGT. The CDR3 has 15 residues. V lost 3 bases and J lost 5; bases outside the gene matches: 8.

This clonotype has only a few counts. The chain joins TRBV23-1 to TRBJ2-7; TRBD2 aligns across 12 bases. TRBV23-1 is given ORF status, its function remaining uncertain. Germline trimming cut 7 bases from V and 2 bases from J; bases unmatched to any gene: 3. The CDR3 contains 14 residues. This CDR3 reads CASIPSGRAYEQYF. Here the CDR3 DNA reads TGCGCCAGCATCCCTAGCGGGAGGGCCTACGAGCAGTACTTC.

This chain joins TRBV20-1 and TRBJ1-2; D uncertain. The CDR3 totals 12 residues. The germline V and J ends were trimmed by 6 bases and 6 bases, with 14 bases remaining between them. The germline V gene has CDR1 DFQATT and CDR2 SNEGSKA (reference sequence). CDR3 bases: TGCAGTGCAAAGACTAGGCAGGATGGCTACACCTTC. This encodes CSAKTRQDGYTF.

This clonotype is a singleton in its sample. The gene calls are TRBV11-2 and TRBJ1-2; possible D gene TRBD1, 5 bases. The length of the CDR3 is 14 residues. The germline V gene has CDR1 SGHAT and CDR2 FQNNGV. V was trimmed by 7 bases and J by 2 bases, leaving 14 bases between them. This CDR3 reads CASTPGRSNYGYTF. CDR3 sequence (DNA): TGTGCCAGCACCCCGGGACGGAGCAACTATGGCTACACCTTC.

In this sample, this clonotype turned up many times. This rearrangement joins TRBV7-9 to TRBJ1-1; D is undetermined. Trimming left V 4 bases short and J 1 base short, with 10 bases between. There are 14 residues in the CDR3. From germline, CDR1 is SEHNR and CDR2 FQNEAQ (reference sequence). In DNA form, the CDR3 reads TGTGCCAGCAGCTCGGCCGTTGGGAACACTGAAGCTTTCTTT. Translation: CASSSAVGNTEAFF.

The chain joins TRBV7-2 to TRBJ2-5; D ambiguous. This CDR3 contains 16 residues. V was shortened by 1 base and J by 1 base, with 13 bases between the two germline ends. The germline V gene encodes CDR1 SGHTA and CDR2 FQGNSA. In DNA, the CDR3 is TGTGCCAGCAGCTTAGTAGCAGAGCTATCCCAAGAGACCCAGTACTTC. Translation gives CASSLVAELSQETQYF.

This clonotype has a handful of counts. This chain links TRBV20-1 with TRBJ1-5; D is ambiguous. V was trimmed by 1 base and J by 3 bases, leaving 10 bases between them. CDR1 and CDR2 from the germline V gene are DFQATT and SNEGSKA (reference sequence). The CDR3 has 14 residues. This chain's CDR3 is CSARALHPNQPQHF. CDR3 coding DNA: TGCAGTGCTAGAGCCCTCCACCCCAATCAGCCCCAGCATTTT.

This clonotype was detected ten times or more. The V and J genes are TRBV12-3 or TRBV12-4 and TRBJ1-6; TRBD1 might be the D (6 bases). The CDR3 has 13 residues. V was cut by 6 bases and J by 7 bases, with 10 bases left in between. The CDR3 is CASRRGGNSPLHF. DNA for the CDR3: TGTGCCAGCAGAAGGGGGGGGAATTCACCCCTCCACTTT.

J is TRBJ2-1 and V is TRBV25-1; no firm D call. Germline CDR1 and CDR2: MGHDK and SYGVNS. There are 11 residues in the CDR3. Trimming pared 4 bases from V and 9 bases from J, leaving 7 bases between. CDR3 sequence (DNA): TGTGCCAGCAGTGGTAAACGTGAGCAGTTCTTC. Translated, it gives CASSGKREQFF.

This clonotype was observed a few times. The rearrangement uses TRBV7-8 and TRBJ2-2; the D gene could be TRBD1 or TRBD2 (5 bases each). The CDR3 spans 16 residues. Germline V gene lookup returns CDR1 SGHVS and CDR2 FQNEAQ. The V gene lost 3 bases and the J gene lost 2 bases, with 13 bases spanning the gap. The CDR3 loop is CASSLASRGNTGELFF. The DNA for the CDR3 is TGTGCCAGCAGCTTGGCCTCGAGGGGAAACACCGGGGAGCTGTTTTTT.

The CDR3 loop is CASSYIASDTQYF. The CDR3 DNA follows: TGTGCCAGCAGTTACATCGCCTCAGATACGCAGTATTTT. The chain links TRBV6-5 to TRBJ2-3, with D hard to call. Trimming shortened V by 2 bases and J by 4 bases, and 7 bases separated the two germline ends. Germline V gene data show CDR1 as MNHEY and CDR2 as SVGAGI. The length of the CDR3 is 13 residues.

This chain joins TRBV7-9 and TRBJ2-7; TRBD2 might be the D (6 bases). CDR1 and CDR2 (germline): SEHNR, FQNEAQ (reference sequence). Trimming took 7 bases from V and 2 from J, leaving 21 bases between them. This CDR3 region has 16 residues. The CDR3 sequence: CASNSPGLNPPYEQYF. The CDR3 DNA follows: TGTGCCAGCAACAGTCCGGGACTCAACCCGCCCTACGAGCAGTACTTC.

A few counts support this clonotype. This CDR3 reads CASSLRGEDFDEQFF. DNA for the CDR3: TGTGCCAGCAGCTTAAGGGGTGAGGACTTCGATGAGCAGTTCTTC. The chain recombines TRBV7-3 with TRBJ2-1, with D perhaps matching TRBD2 (5 bases). The V end was cut by 1 base, the J end by 8 bases, with 15 bases between. The CDR3 is made up of 15 amino acids. Looked up from germline, CDR1 is SGHTA and CDR2 is FQGTGA.

This clonotype was observed a few times. The genes are TRBV4-1 and TRBJ2-7; tentative D call: TRBD2 (5 bases). CDR1 is MGHRA and CDR2 is YSYEKL in the germline V gene. V shed 0 bases and J shed 3 bases, with 12 bases lying between them. This CDR3 spans 15 amino acids. The CDR3 nucleotides are TGCGCCAGCAGCCAAGATCGTGTCGGGGTCTACGAGCAGTACTTC. Protein sequence: CASSQDRVGVYEQYF.

V and J are TRBV12-3 or TRBV12-4 and TRBJ1-3; possibly TRBD1 for D (5 bases). V was trimmed by 3 bases and J by 3 bases, leaving 9 bases between them. The CDR3 covers 14 residues. CDR3 region: CASSFGGDGNTIYF. As DNA, the CDR3 is TGTGCCAGCAGTTTTGGGGGGGATGGAAACACCATATATTTT.

This clonotype was counted a few times. The rearrangement uses TRBV9 and TRBJ1-2, with a tentative D call TRBD1 (5 bases). In germline, CDR1 is SGDLS, CDR2 YYNGEE. The V end lost 7 bases, the J end lost 4 bases, and 17 bases lay between the germline ends. CDR3 length: 14 residues. DNA of the CDR3: TGTGCCAGCGGCGAGGGGTCCTTGTCCTATGGCTACACCTTC. Translating it yields CASGEGSLSYGYTF.

This clonotype was counted between two and nine times. This chain uses TRBV5-1 with TRBJ2-7; D assignment may be TRBD1 or TRBD2 (5 bases each). V lost 5 bases, J lost 0 bases, and 18 bases lay in between. The CDR3 has 16 residues. Germline V gene lookup returns CDR1 SGHRS and CDR2 YFSETQ. CDR3 DNA: TGCGCCAGCAGGTCGCCGGGACGCACGACCTCCTACGAGCAGTACTTC. Residues: CASRSPGRTTSYEQYF.